This is a list of T cell receptor beta chains from one sample in a study of OX40 agonist ivuxolimab in advanced cancers. Profiling relied on immunoSEQ multiplex PCR, and the TCRdb table lists in-frame clones only, not all of them. This table has tens of thousands of clones, roughly 87% appearing once. The sequencing here drew on CD4+ or CD8+ T cells sorted from blood, taken in a trial of the OX40 agonist ivuxolimab. All receptors come from an adult with an advanced solid tumor such as melanoma, head and neck, liver or kidney cancer. The CDR3 runs from the conserved cysteine through the conserved F or W. The D gene is left open where the match is weak. Expanded clones get a size class; other rows say once, few or many, or leave the size out.

- TRBJ2-5 TRBV11-2 TRBD1 CASTQQGASETQYF TGTGCCAGCACCCAACAGGGGGCGAGTGAGACCCAGTACTTC
- TRBJ1-1 TRBV5-1 TRBD1 CASSLGPGGNTEAFF TGCGCCAGCAGCTTGGGTCCAGGGGGGAACACTGAAGCTTTCTTT
- TRBJ1-1 TRBV29-1 TRBD1 CSVEPPAGQGGSTEAFF TGCAGCGTTGAACCCCCGGCGGGACAGGGTGGGAGCACTGAAGCTTTCTTT
- TRBJ2-2 TRBV19 - CASSIGGRSGELFF TGTGCCAGTAGTATTGGGGGGCGAAGCGGGGAGCTGTTTTTT
- TRBJ2-2 TRBV5-5 - CASYIVGGTGELFF TGTGCCAGCTACATAGTAGGGGGAACCGGGGAGCTGTTTTTT
- TRBJ2-5 TRBV2 TRBD2 CATIQREGQETQYF TGTGCCACTATCCAGCGGGAGGGCCAAGAGACCCAGTACTTC
- TRBJ1-1 TRBV19 - CASSKIEAFTEAFF TGTGCCAGTAGTAAAATAGAGGCCTTCACTGAAGCTTTCTTT
once TRBJ2-7 TRBV7-2 - CASSLVVQGRYEQYF TGTGCCAGCAGCTTAGTAGTTCAGGGTCGCTACGAGCAGTACTTC
- TRBJ2-3 TRBV11-1 - CATSRITDTQYF TGTGCCACCAGCAGGATCACAGATACGCAGTATTTT
once TRBJ1-2 TRBV7-6 - CASSVSRGFYGYTF TGTGCCAGCAGCGTTAGTAGAGGGTTTTATGGCTACACCTTC